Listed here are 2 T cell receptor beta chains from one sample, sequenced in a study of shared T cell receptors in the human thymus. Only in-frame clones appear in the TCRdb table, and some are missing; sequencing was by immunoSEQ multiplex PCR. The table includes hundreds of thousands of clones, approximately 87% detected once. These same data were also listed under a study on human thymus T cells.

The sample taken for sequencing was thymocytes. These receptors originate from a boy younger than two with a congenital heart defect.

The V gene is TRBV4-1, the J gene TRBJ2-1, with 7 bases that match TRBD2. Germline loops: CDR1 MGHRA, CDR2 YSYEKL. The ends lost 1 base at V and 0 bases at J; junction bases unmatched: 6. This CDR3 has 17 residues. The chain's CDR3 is CASSQVSRGSSYNEQFF. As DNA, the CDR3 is TGCGCCAGCAGCCAAGTCTCGCGGGGGAGCTCCTACAATGAGCAGTTCTTC.

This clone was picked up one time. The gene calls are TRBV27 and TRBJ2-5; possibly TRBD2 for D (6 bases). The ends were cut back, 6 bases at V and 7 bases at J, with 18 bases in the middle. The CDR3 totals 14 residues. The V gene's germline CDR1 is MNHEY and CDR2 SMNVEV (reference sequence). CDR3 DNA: TGTGCCAGCAGACCCGGACCTATGGAGGGGACCCAGTACTTC. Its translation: CASRPGPMEGTQYF.